The 5 T cell receptor beta chains given below trace back to one sample, sequenced in a study of T-cell memory formation after mild COVID-19. TCRdb reprocessed the 5' RACE reads with MiXCR, giving one entry per CDR3 protein. There are 180,000 or so distinct CDR3 sequences in the sample; 11% occur only once, and approximately 3.4% lies in the top ten. Input material: PBMCs or a T cell subset sorted from them (not recorded which). The source of these receptors is a man between 18 and 35 years old who had mild COVID-19 (a few samples of this study predate the infection). Cell type and time point are not known.

This chain uses TRBV5-1 with TRBJ1-3, with D hard to call. This CDR3 spans 14 amino acids. V dropped 4 bases and J dropped 2 bases, with 10 bases sitting between them. CDR1 is SGHRS and CDR2 is YFSETQ in the germline V gene. CDR3 in amino acids: CASSREGTGNTIYF. In DNA, the CDR3 is TGCGCCAGCAGCCGCGAAGGGACTGGAAACACCATATATTTT.

This clonotype was observed at least ten times. This chain connects TRBV11-2 to TRBJ1-1; D is unresolved. Germline V gene sequence: CDR1 SGHAT, CDR2 FQNNGV. Deletions cut 1 base from V and 11 bases from J, with 11 bases between. The CDR3 has 12 amino acids. CDR3 residues: CASSLVGLAAFF. For the CDR3, the DNA is TGTGCCAGCAGCTTAGTGGGTCTTGCGGCTTTCTTT. The full variable domain, its missing parts supplied by reference TRBV11-2 and TRBJ1-1, is EAGVAQSPRYKIIEKRQSVAFWCNPISGHATLYWYQQILGQGPKLLIQFQNNGVVDDSQLPKDRFSAERLKGVDSTLKIQPAKLEDSAVYLCASSLVGLAAFFGQGTRLTVV.

This clonotype was seen a handful of times. The CDR3 protein is CASSPTGRQAATYNEQFF. Here the CDR3 DNA reads TGTGCCAGCAGCCCCACAGGTCGCCAGGCCGCTACCTACAATGAGCAGTTCTTC. The rearrangement links TRBV7-2 to TRBJ2-1; possibly TRBD1 for D (5 bases). The length of the CDR3 is 18 residues. From germline, CDR1 is SGHTA and CDR2 FQGNSA. Trimming left V 5 bases short and J 2 bases short, with 22 bases between. The whole variable domain, filled in from reference TRBV7-2 and TRBJ2-1, reads GAGVSQSPSNKVTEKGKDVELRCDPISGHTALYWYRQSLGQGLEFLIYFQGNSAPDKSGLPSDRFSAERTGGSVSTLTIQRTQQEDSAVYLCASSPTGRQAATYNEQFFGPGTRLTVL.

This clonotype was seen many times. The rearrangement links TRBV7-2 to TRBJ1-3; D possibly corresponds to TRBD1 (6 bases). The V end was cut by 3 bases, the J end by 1 base, with 10 bases between. CDR1 and CDR2 (germline): SGHTA, FQGNSA. The CDR3 spans 15 residues. The CDR3 DNA reads TGTGCCAGCAGCTTCCAGGGGACATCTGGAAACACCATATATTTT. Translation gives CASSFQGTSGNTIYF.

This clonotype was picked up a small number of times. J is TRBJ2-3 and V is TRBV5-1; TRBD2 aligns across 13 bases. Germline V gene data show CDR1 as SGHRS and CDR2 as YFSETQ. V lost 7 bases to trimming and J lost 7 bases; unmatched junction nucleotides: 15. CDR3 length: 17 amino acids. Here the CDR3 reads CASFSTSGGADVNTQYF. CDR3 bases: TGCGCCAGCTTTTCAACTAGCGGGGGGGCCGATGTGAATACGCAGTATTTT.